This TCR beta chain came from a study of T cells in Graves' hyperthyroidism and ophthalmopathy. Across the whole study: Peripheral blood was secured at the point of initial diagnosis, before any treatment.

V shed 5 bases and J shed 1 base, with 14 bases lying between them. CDR1 is SGHDN, CDR2 FVKESK, per germline. CDR3 size: 15 residues. Uncontrolled infection, other autoimmune disease, pregnancy or lactation excluded patients. The PBMCs had their origin in about 9.7 ml of fresh peripheral blood. TCR beta CDR3 sequences were amplified from RNA transcripts. First-round RT-PCR targeting the TCR CDR3 was performed with the HTBI primer set. TCRdb reprocessed the multiplex PCR reads with MiXCR, giving one entry per CDR3 protein. The table has 800,000 or so distinct CDR3 sequences, 35% to 45% seen once. There are a few counts of this clonotype. Its cognate antigen is unknown. Study-wide results and caveats: The model foresaw ophthalmopathy a median roughly 6 months prior to onset.

The sample consisted of blood. The receptor comes from a man between 18 and 29 years old with Graves' hyperthyroidism. V gene TRBV14 combines with J gene TRBJ2-5, with D unresolved. The CDR3 here is CASSGRVGLQETQYF. In DNA, the CDR3 is TGTGCCAGCAGCGGCCGGGTGGGTCTCCAAGAGACCCAGTACTTC.